Listed below are T cell receptor beta chains from one sample, sequenced in a study of T cell responses to AZD1222 COVID-19 vaccine. Profiled with immunoSEQ multiplex PCR; TCRdb holds only in-frame clones, not every one. The sample lists 140,000 to 150,000 clones; approximately 89% were seen once. The input for sequencing was peripheral blood, taken on day 0 of AZD1222 vaccination. All receptors derive from an adult in good health. CDR3s include the opening cysteine and the closing phenylalanine or tryptophan. Fields, in order: J gene, V gene, clone size, D gene, CDR3 DNA, CDR3 protein. D genes are given only for firm matches. Clone size is not always given. Where it is, it says once, few, many or a class for expanded clones.

>TRBJ2-3|TRBV7-2|.|.
TGTGCCAGCACCCCGGGCGGGGTAGGTTGGGATACGCAGTATTTT
CASTPGGVGWDTQYF
>TRBJ1-2|TRBV19|.|.
TGTGCCAGTAGTGCCCGAGGAGCCCATGGCTACACCTTC
CASSARGAHGYTF
>TRBJ2-5|TRBV9|.|TRBD2
TGTGCCAGCAGCGTAGCAAGGACTAGCGAGGAGACCCAGTACTTC
CASSVARTSEETQYF
>TRBJ2-2|TRBV3-1/TRBV3-2|.|TRBD2
TGTGCCAGCAGCCCCGGGGGGGGCACCGGGGAGCTGTTTTTT
CASSPGGGTGELFF
>TRBJ1-6|TRBV28|once|.
TGTGCCAGCAGTTACGACAGGCTAACTGGTTCACCCCTCCACTTT
CASSYDRLTGSPLHF
>TRBJ1-2|TRBV12-3/TRBV12-4|.|.
TGTGCCAGCAGTTTCGGAGGGCCCTATGGCTACACCTTC
CASSFGGPYGYTF
>TRBJ1-3|TRBV28|.|.
TGTGCCAGCAGTATCAGGGGTTTGGGTGGAAACACCATATATTTT
CASSIRGLGGNTIYF
>TRBJ1-2|TRBV9|.|.
TGTGCCAGCAGCGTAGATAACTTCTATGGCTACACCTTC
CASSVDNFYGYTF
>TRBJ2-2|TRBV5-4|.|.
TGTGCCAGCAGCAAGACCGGGACAAGGAACACCGGGGAGCTGTTTTTT
CASSKTGTRNTGELFF
>TRBJ2-1|TRBV4-2|.|TRBD2
TGTGCCAGCAGCCACCCCGTGACGGGGGGGTCGAGCTCCTACAATGAGCAGTTCTTC
CASSHPVTGGSSSYNEQFF
>TRBJ2-7|TRBV6-5|.|TRBD1
TGTGCCAGCAGGCAGGGGGCGAGCTCCTACGAGCAGTACTTC
CASRQGASSYEQYF
>TRBJ2-1|TRBV7-9|.|TRBD1
TGTGCCAGCAGCTTAACCGGGACAGGTCGGGTTGAGCAGTTCTTC
CASSLTGTGRVEQFF
>TRBJ2-1|TRBV24-1|.|.
TGTGCCACCAGTGATGCTTCCAGGGAGCAGTTCTTC
CATSDASREQFF
>TRBJ1-1|TRBV11-3|.|.
TGTGCCAGCAGCCCTACAACCGGAGGCACTGAAGCTTTCTTT
CASSPTTGGTEAFF
>TRBJ2-3|TRBV20-1|.|TRBD2
TGCAGTGCTAGTTCCCCCCTAGCGGGGGCCACAGATACGCAGTATTTT
CSASSPLAGATDTQYF